This T cell receptor beta chain was profiled in a study of T cells after yellow fever vaccination. Each CDR3 protein gets one entry after TCRdb re-called the 5' RACE reads with MiXCR. The sample includes approximately 330,000 distinct CDR3 sequences, about 12% of them seen just once. This clonotype was counted many times. The CDR3 covers 17 residues. The germline gives CDR1 SEHNR, CDR2 FQNEAQ (reference sequence). Trimming removed 4 bases from V and 3 bases from J, with 18 bases in between. The starting material was CD4+ T cells sorted from PBMCs, obtained 15 days after the yellow fever booster vaccination. The origin of this receptor is a man in his late teens or twenties who received the YFV17D yellow fever vaccine. The chain recombines TRBV7-9 with TRBJ2-2; possible D gene TRBD2, 5 bases. CDR3 sequence: CASSSVYPDYHTGELFF. CDR3 DNA: TGTGCCAGCAGCTCCGTTTACCCCGACTATCACACCGGGGAGCTGTTTTTT.